This is a list of T cell receptor beta chains from one sample in a study of T cells after somatic rescue of genetic block. Here immunoSEQ multiplex PCR was the method, and the copy in TCRdb shows in-frame clones only, minus some. Of 95,000 to 120,000 clones listed, just over 90% were seen once; the top ten hold approximately 1.3%. Sequences were obtained from peripheral blood mononuclear cells (PBMCs). The receptors were gathered from a woman between 18 and 29 years old. Both conserved end residues are part of each CDR3. Fields, in order: clone size, V gene, D gene, J gene, CDR3 DNA, CDR3 protein. D genes are given only for firm matches. Not all rows give a size; the values are once, few, many and, for expanded clones, a class.

-	TRBV7-2	-	TRBJ2-3	TGTGCCAGCAGCTCCCGTACCGCGGATACGCAGTATTTT	CASSSRTADTQYF
-	TRBV30	-	TRBJ2-5	TGTGCCTGGAGTGGCAGGGCCCGCGGTGGGGAGACCCAGTACTTC	CAWSGRARGGETQYF
-	TRBV28	TRBD1	TRBJ2-3	TGTGCCAGCAGCTCTCCGGGACAGGGTACAGATACGCAGTATTTT	CASSSPGQGTDTQYF
once	TRBV6-1	-	TRBJ1-6	TGTGCCAGCCGACAGCTCACCTCCTATAATTCACCCCTCCACTTT	CASRQLTSYNSPLHF
-	TRBV5-4	-	TRBJ2-7	TGTGCCAGCAGCTCTCCCGGGCAGTCACCCTACGAGCAGTACTTC	CASSSPGQSPYEQYF
once	TRBV2	-	TRBJ1-1	TGTGCCAGCAGTCCGGCACCGAACACTGAAGCTTTCTTT	CASSPAPNTEAFF
-	TRBV21-1	-	TRBJ1-2	TGTGCCAGCAGCAAAGGTCGCATACGGGACTATGGCTACACCTTC	CASSKGRIRDYGYTF
few	TRBV11-2	-	TRBJ1-1	TGTGCCAGCAGCTTAGGAGGAGGGAACACTGAAGCTTTCTTT	CASSLGGGNTEAFF
-	TRBV19	-	TRBJ2-1	TGTGCCAGTAGTATAGAGGCGGGGAACTACAATGAGCAGTTCTTC	CASSIEAGNYNEQFF
-	TRBV28	-	TRBJ1-1	TGTGCCAGCAGCAGTAGGGCTCGGTGGTACACTGAAGCTTTCTTT	CASSSRARWYTEAFF
-	TRBV15	-	TRBJ1-1	TGTGCCACCAGCGTTGGGTCAGATCGAGCTTTCTTT	CATSVGSDRAFF
once	TRBV9	TRBD1	TRBJ2-3	TGTGCCAGCAGCGTAGGGACAGGTGGACTCAGCACAGATACGCAGTATTTT	CASSVGTGGLSTDTQYF
-	TRBV18	TRBD2	TRBJ2-7	TGTGCCAGCTCACTCGGGACTAGCGGGGTCTCCTACGAGCAGTACTTC	CASSLGTSGVSYEQYF
few	TRBV25-1	-	TRBJ1-1	TGTGCCAGCAGTGAATCTTTGAACACTGAAGCTTTCTTT	CASSESLNTEAFF
-	TRBV19	-	TRBJ1-5	TGTGCCAGTAGTATAGAAGGCAATCAGCCCCAGCATTTT	CASSIEGNQPQHF
-	TRBV7-6	-	TRBJ2-5	TGTGCCAGCAGCTTAGCTGGGGCAAGGTTGGGAGAGACCCAGTACTTC	CASSLAGARLGETQYF
-	TRBV7-9	-	TRBJ1-3	TGTGCCAGCAGCTTGGGCGAAGGAAACACCATATATTTT	CASSLGEGNTIYF
-	TRBV20-1	-	TRBJ2-7	TGCAGTGCTAGATGGGGGCCCGAGCAGTACTTC	CSARWGPEQYF
-	TRBV11-2	TRBD2	TRBJ2-3	TGTGCCAGCAGTTCCGGGACTAGCGGGGGCCCCACAAGGGATACGCAGTATTTT	CASSSGTSGGPTRDTQYF
-	TRBV7-3	TRBD1	TRBJ2-1	TGTGCCAGCAGCCGACAGGGATTCGTTCCTAATGAGCAGTTCTTC	CASSRQGFVPNEQFF
-	TRBV18	TRBD2	TRBJ2-1	TGTGCCAGCTCACCACCGTATAGCGGGGGGATACGTTACAATGAGCAGTTCTTC	CASSPPYSGGIRYNEQFF
once	TRBV7-9	-	TRBJ1-4	TGTGCCAGCAGCACACCCGGGACGGAGAATGAAAAACTGTTTTTT	CASSTPGTENEKLFF
once	TRBV27	TRBD1	TRBJ1-1	TGTGCCAGCAGTTTGCTGACAGGGGGCCCGAACACTGAAGCTTTCTTT	CASSLLTGGPNTEAFF
-	TRBV5-1	-	TRBJ2-7	TGCGCCAGCAGCCCCTCATTCGCCTACGAGCAGTACTTC	CASSPSFAYEQYF
-	TRBV6-5	-	TRBJ1-4	TGTGCCAGCAGTTACGGAACAACTAATGAAAAACTGTTTTTT	CASSYGTTNEKLFF
-	TRBV27	-	TRBJ2-7	TGTGCCAGCAGTTTAAGGGGTCCCTCCTACGAGCAGTACTTC	CASSLRGPSYEQYF
once	TRBV19	-	TRBJ1-2	TGTGCCAGTAGTCCGCCGGAGGCACTCAACTATGGCTACACCTTC	CASSPPEALNYGYTF
-	TRBV5-1	-	TRBJ2-2	TGCGCCAGCAGACGGGGTTCATTCAACACCGGGGAGCTGTTTTTT	CASRRGSFNTGELFF
-	TRBV6-5	-	TRBJ2-7	TGTGCCAGCAGTGCCTCCGGGTACGAGCAGTACTTC	CASSASGYEQYF
-	TRBV28	-	TRBJ1-6	TGTGCCAGCAGTTTCGGGGGGTATAATTCACCCCTCCACTTT	CASSFGGYNSPLHF
-	TRBV9	TRBD2	TRBJ2-7	TGTGCCAGCAGTCGAACTAGCGGGACAGGAGAGCAGTACTTC	CASSRTSGTGEQYF
-	TRBV11-3	-	TRBJ1-1	TGTGCCAGCAGCTTAGATTCAGGGAACACTGAAGCTTTCTTT	CASSLDSGNTEAFF
-	TRBV7-9	TRBD1	TRBJ1-3	TGTGCCAGCAGCTACAGGGGTGGAAACACCATATATTTT	CASSYRGGNTIYF
-	TRBV28	-	TRBJ2-7	TGTGCCAGCAGTGAAATTTTCTCCTACGAGCAGTACTTC	CASSEIFSYEQYF
-	TRBV19	-	TRBJ2-3	TGTGCCAGTAGTATAGGCGGTTCTCCGCAGTATTTT	CASSIGGSPQYF
-	TRBV7-2	TRBD1	TRBJ2-7	TGTGCCAGCAGCCCGACGGCGGGACAGGGCTACGAGCAGTACTTC	CASSPTAGQGYEQYF
-	TRBV14	-	TRBJ2-3	TGTGCCAGCAGCCAAGCGCTAGTGGGCACAGATACGCAGTATTTT	CASSQALVGTDTQYF
-	TRBV5-1	-	TRBJ1-5	TGCGCCAGCAGCTTGGAGGGCGGAAGCAATCAGCCCCAGCATTTT	CASSLEGGSNQPQHF
-	TRBV10-1	TRBD2	TRBJ2-7	TGCGCCAGCCCAAAGGGGCTAGCGGGGGGGCGATATCCCCTCCGTGAATACGAGCAGTACTTC	CASPKGLAGGRYPLREYEQYF
-	TRBV6-5	-	TRBJ1-6	TGTGCCATCAGAGGGGGGGGGAATTCACCCCTCCACTTT	CAIRGGGNSPLHF
once	TRBV28	TRBD1	TRBJ1-5	TGTGCCAGCAGGAGACAGGGGGCGCGTAACAATCAGCCCCAGCATTTT	CASRRQGARNNQPQHF
-	TRBV28	TRBD1	TRBJ2-1	TGTGCCAGCAGTCGGGACAGGGGAGAGTTCTTC	CASSRDRGEFF
once	TRBV7-2	TRBD2	TRBJ2-1	TGTGCCAGCAGACTTAGCGGGGGCACCGGATCCTACAATGAGCAGTTCTTC	CASRLSGGTGSYNEQFF
-	TRBV9	-	TRBJ2-4	TGTGCCAGCAGCGTAGGGGGGGAAGCCAAAAACATTCAGTACTTC	CASSVGGEAKNIQYF
-	TRBV5-1	TRBD2	TRBJ2-7	TGCGCCAGCCGAATAGCGGGGGGGAGGTACGAGCAGTACTTC	CASRIAGGRYEQYF
-	TRBV6-1	TRBD1	TRBJ1-3	TGTGCCAGCAGCATGACCGGGACAGTAAACACCATATATTTT	CASSMTGTVNTIYF
-	TRBV29-1	-	TRBJ2-3	TGCAGCGTTGAAGATAGAGGGGGGCGGACAGATACGCAGTATTTT	CSVEDRGGRTDTQYF
-	TRBV11-2	-	TRBJ2-3	TGTGCCAGCAGTCCCGGACTTACTAGCACAGATACGCAGTATTTT	CASSPGLTSTDTQYF
few	TRBV25-1	-	TRBJ1-1	TGTGCCAGCAGTGAAGGGTTGAACACTGAAGCTTTCTTT	CASSEGLNTEAFF
-	TRBV4-3	-	TRBJ1-3	TGCGCCAGCAGCCAAGATCTGGTGGGCAGGGGATCAGGAAACACCATATATTTT	CASSQDLVGRGSGNTIYF
-	TRBV29-1	-	TRBJ2-3	TGCAGCGTTGAAGGTGGGTCAAATACGCAGTATTTT	CSVEGGSNTQYF
-	TRBV7-9	TRBD2	TRBJ2-5	TGTGCCAGCTCCATAGCGGGGGGTCAAGAGACCCAGTACTTC	CASSIAGGQETQYF
once	TRBV4-1	TRBD1	TRBJ1-2	TGCGCCAGCAGCCAAGAAAAAGGGGGCAACTATGGCTACACCTTC	CASSQEKGGNYGYTF
-	TRBV7-6	TRBD2	TRBJ2-3	TGTGCCAGCAGCTTTCTAGCGGAACGCACAGATACGCAGTATTTT	CASSFLAERTDTQYF
-	TRBV18	TRBD1	TRBJ1-6	TGTGCCAGCTCACTGGGGAGGACAGGGGATTCACCCCTCCACTTT	CASSLGRTGDSPLHF
-	TRBV6-5	-	TRBJ1-5	TGTGCCAGCAGTCGTGACGGAAATCAGCCCCAGCATTTT	CASSRDGNQPQHF
-	TRBV10-3	-	TRBJ2-3	TGTGCCATCAGATCGGACAGCCTGGCGGATACGCAGTATTTT	CAIRSDSLADTQYF